This is a list of T cell receptor beta chains from one sample in a study of T cell responses to AZD1222 COVID-19 vaccine. The assay was immunoSEQ multiplex PCR, and TCRdb's table has in-frame clones only and misses some. The sample holds roughly 190,000 clones; approximately 91% are singletons and the top ten take about 3.5%. Specimen: peripheral blood, collected 28 days after the second AZD1222 dose. The receptors here all came from an adult who received the AZD1222 COVID-19 vaccine. Each CDR3 is given with its conserved first and last residue. D genes are given only for firm matches. Only some rows state a clone size, as once, few, many or a class for expanded clones.

V: TRBV7-9
D: .
J: TRBJ1-4
size: .
CDR3: CASSLVGFNEKLFF
DNA: TGTGCCAGCAGCTTAGTAGGGTTTAATGAAAAACTGTTTTTT

V: TRBV7-2
D: TRBD1
J: TRBJ2-1
size: once
CDR3: CASSLLFGTAYNEQFF
DNA: TGTGCCAGCAGCTTACTCTTCGGGACAGCATACAATGAGCAGTTCTTC

V: TRBV9
D: .
J: TRBJ1-2
size: .
CDR3: CASSVEWVGNYGYTF
DNA: TGTGCCAGCAGCGTAGAATGGGTCGGGAACTATGGCTACACCTTC

V: TRBV27
D: .
J: TRBJ1-2
size: .
CDR3: CASSQMGARRNNYGYTF
DNA: TGTGCCAGCTCTCAGATGGGGGCGCGGAGAAATAACTATGGCTACACCTTC

V: TRBV5-5
D: .
J: TRBJ2-2
size: .
CDR3: CASSLGGPGTGELFF
DNA: TGTGCCAGCAGCTTGGGGGGGCCAGGGACCGGGGAGCTGTTTTTT

V: TRBV9
D: .
J: TRBJ2-5
size: .
CDR3: CASSAGQLQETQYF
DNA: TGTGCCAGCAGCGCCGGACAGTTACAAGAGACCCAGTACTTC

V: TRBV6-5
D: .
J: TRBJ1-5
size: .
CDR3: CASRPTGRQPQHF
DNA: TGTGCCAGCAGACCGACTGGACGTCAGCCCCAGCATTTT

V: TRBV5-1
D: .
J: TRBJ2-3
size: .
CDR3: CASSRAPFTDTQYF
DNA: TGCGCCAGCAGTCGCGCTCCGTTCACAGATACGCAGTATTTT

V: TRBV19
D: .
J: TRBJ2-7
size: .
CDR3: CASSIGLGSSYEQYF
DNA: TGTGCCAGTAGTATCGGACTGGGGAGCTCCTACGAGCAGTACTTC

V: TRBV5-1
D: TRBD2
J: TRBJ2-7
size: .
CDR3: CASSLVGGSSYEQYF
DNA: TGCGCCAGCAGCTTGGTCGGGGGGAGCTCCTACGAGCAGTACTTC

V: TRBV6-5
D: .
J: TRBJ2-2
size: .
CDR3: CASIGRDTGELFF
DNA: TGTGCCAGCATAGGGCGAGACACCGGGGAGCTGTTTTTT